These 9 T cell receptor beta chains were all obtained from the same sample, sequenced in a study of cytomegalovirus exposure and HLA in healthy donors. PCR was performed using 60 Vbeta and 13 Jbeta primers. Only in-frame clones appear in the TCRdb table, and some are missing; sequencing was by immunoSEQ multiplex PCR. This table has 120,000 or so clones, approximately 75% appearing once. The specimen sequenced was PBMCs. The receptor source for this set is a man between 45 and 60 years old in good health and CMV-seropositive.

This clone was seen only once. The chain links TRBV2 to TRBJ1-6; D gene unclear. Per germline, CDR1 SNHLY and CDR2 FYNNEI. V lost 3 bases and J 7 bases, leaving 13 bases between the germline ends. The CDR3 extends over 15 amino acids. CDR3 region: CASSDEPPHNSPLHF. CDR3 DNA sequence: TGTGCCAGCAGTGACGAGCCTCCGCACAATTCACCCCTCCACTTT.

J is TRBJ2-3 and V is TRBV2; 11 bases fit TRBD2. The CDR3 length is 14 residues. Germline V gene lookup returns CDR1 SNHLY and CDR2 FYNNEI. Trimming removed 6 bases from V and 4 bases from J; junction bases left unmatched: 3. The CDR3 coding sequence is TGTGCCAGCAGCGGGACTAGCGGCGCAGATACGCAGTATTTT. Protein: CASSGTSGADTQYF.

The genes are TRBV5-1 and TRBJ1-4, with a tentative D call TRBD1 (5 bases). The CDR3 runs 15 residues. The germline gives CDR1 SGHRS, CDR2 YFSETQ. Trimming removed 0 bases from V and 5 bases from J, with 11 bases in between. The CDR3 loop reads CASSLAGQENEKLFF. The CDR3 nucleotides are TGCGCCAGCAGCTTGGCAGGGCAGGAGAATGAAAAACTGTTTTTT.

The V call is TRBV7-6, the J call TRBJ2-2, with 7 bases aligning to TRBD2. Trimming cost V 1 base and J 4 bases; bases outside gene matches: 6. Germline CDR1 is SGHVS and CDR2 is FNYEAQ. The CDR3 runs 16 residues. CDR3 coding DNA: TGTGCCAGCAGCTTAGGAGCGGGGTGGGGCACCGGGGAGCTGTTTTTT. Protein product: CASSLGAGWGTGELFF.

The J gene is TRBJ1-6, the V gene TRBV28; no firm D call. Trimming pared 1 base from V and 0 bases from J, leaving 10 bases between. The CDR3 contains 17 residues. Germline values: CDR1 MDHEN, CDR2 SYDVKM. The CDR3, as DNA: TGTGCCAGCAGTTTATACTCCTTAGACTCCTATAATTCACCCCTCCACTTT. Residues: CASSLYSLDSYNSPLHF.

The V call is TRBV2, the J call TRBJ2-7, with TRBD1 as a possible D gene (6 bases). This CDR3 is built from 14 residues. Germline CDR1 reads SNHLY; CDR2 reads FYNNEI. V shed 6 bases and J shed 0 bases, with 12 bases lying between them. CDR3 amino acids: CASRNRDNSYEQYF. CDR3 coding DNA: TGTGCCAGCAGAAACCGGGACAACTCCTACGAGCAGTACTTC.

The chain joins TRBV7-9 to TRBJ2-7; 9 bases fit TRBD2. Trimming at V came to 5 bases and at J to 2 bases, leaving 7 bases not matched to a gene. The CDR3 has 15 residues. The germline CDR1 and CDR2 sequences are SEHNR and FQNEAQ (reference sequence). CDR3 sequence (DNA): TGTGCCAGCAGCCCAGGCGGGGGGGCGGCCTACGAGCAGTACTTC. The encoded protein is CASSPGGGAAYEQYF. Drawing the rest from reference TRBV7-9 and TRBJ2-7, the complete variable domain is DTGVSQNPRHKITKRGQNVTFRCDPISEHNRLYWYRQTLGQGPEFLTYFQNEAQLEKSRLLSDRFSAERPKGSFSTLEIQRTEQGDSAMYLCASSPGGGAAYEQYFGPGTRLTVT.

The gene calls are TRBV6-1 and TRBJ2-5; TRBD2 agrees at 10 bases. The CDR3 loop spans 15 amino acids. Germline CDR1 and CDR2: MNHNS and SASEGT. V was pared by 6 bases and J by 2 bases, with 6 bases of the junction left unmatched. DNA of the CDR3: TGTGCCAGCAGGATAGCGGGGGGATCACAAGAGACCCAGTACTTC. Encoded protein: CASRIAGGSQETQYF.

This clone has just a few counts. The CDR3 reads CASSAVDSGANVLTF. In DNA form, the CDR3 reads TGTGCCAGTAGTGCGGTAGACTCTGGGGCCAACGTCCTGACTTTC. The rearrangement links TRBV19 to TRBJ2-6; D not certain. CDR1 and CDR2 (germline): LNHDA, SQIVND (reference sequence). Trimming removed 5 bases at V and 0 bases at J, with 8 bases between. The CDR3 extends over 15 amino acids.